The 2 T cell receptor beta chains below all came from one sample that was sequenced in a study of early T cells in non-severe SARS-CoV-2 infection. MiXCR, applied by TCRdb to the 5' RACE reads, yields one record per CDR3 protein. This sample has more than 50,000 distinct CDR3 sequences, with roughly 13% found just once. Material: whole blood. The receptors come from an adult who was a healthcare worker with PCR-confirmed SARS-CoV-2 infection or an uninfected control (not recorded which).

The V gene is TRBV24-1, the J gene TRBJ2-2, with unresolved D. The V end was cut by 4 bases, the J end by 2 bases, with 1 base between. CDR1 KGHDR and CDR2 SFDVKD come from the germline V gene. This CDR3 spans 12 amino acids. The CDR3 spells CATSENTGELFF. CDR3 coding DNA: TGTGCCACCAGTGAAAACACCGGGGAGCTGTTTTTT.

This clonotype was observed at least ten times. This chain joins TRBV5-4 and TRBJ2-5, with D possibly matching TRBD2 (6 bases). CDR3 length equals 13 residues. The ends were cut back, 5 bases at V and 1 base at J, with 9 bases in the middle. Germline-derived CDR1 and CDR2 are SGHNT and YYREEE (reference sequence). Written as DNA, the CDR3 is TGTGCCAGCAGTTCCGGGAGCCAAGAGACCCAGTACTTC. It specifies CASSSGSQETQYF.